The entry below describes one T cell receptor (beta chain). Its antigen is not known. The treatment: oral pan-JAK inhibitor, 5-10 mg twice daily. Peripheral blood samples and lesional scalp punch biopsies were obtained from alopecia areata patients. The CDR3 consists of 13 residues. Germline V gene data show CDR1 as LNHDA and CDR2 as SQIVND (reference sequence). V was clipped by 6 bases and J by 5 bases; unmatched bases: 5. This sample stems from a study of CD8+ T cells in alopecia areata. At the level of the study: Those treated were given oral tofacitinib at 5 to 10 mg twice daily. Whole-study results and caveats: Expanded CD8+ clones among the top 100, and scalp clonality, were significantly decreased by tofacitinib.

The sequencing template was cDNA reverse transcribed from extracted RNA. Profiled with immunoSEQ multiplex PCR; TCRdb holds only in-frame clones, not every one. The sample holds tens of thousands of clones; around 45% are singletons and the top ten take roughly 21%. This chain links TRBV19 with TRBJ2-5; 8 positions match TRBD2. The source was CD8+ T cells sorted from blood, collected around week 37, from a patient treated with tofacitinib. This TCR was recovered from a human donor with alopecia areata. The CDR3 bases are TGTGCCAGTAGCGGGAGGGCCGAGGAGACCCAGTACTTC. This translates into CASSGRAEETQYF.